This TCR beta chain came from a study of T cell changes during pregnancy in multiple sclerosis. V lost 1 base, J lost 7 bases, and 6 bases stayed unmatched. CDR3 length: 14 residues. Germline V CDR1 and CDR2: SNHLY, FYNNEI. Sequenced by immunoSEQ multiplex PCR; TCRdb stores in-frame clones only, minus some. The data contain about 40,000 clones, almost 95% of them singletons. The gene calls are TRBV2 and TRBJ1-2; 7 bases are a match to TRBD1. The material sequenced was CD4+ T cells from peripheral blood mononuclear cells, taken before pregnancy. The source is a female donor with multiple sclerosis, enrolled in a pregnancy study. CDR3 nucleotides: TGTGCCAGCAGTGAAGGGGTCAGGGGGTTTGGCTACACCTTC. It yields the protein CASSEGVRGFGYTF.